This TCR beta chain is from a study of blood T cells in healthy people across ages. Whole-study results and caveats: There was no known CMV status for donors, so expanded clonotype changes were possibly confounded.

The germline gives CDR1 SGHVS, CDR2 FQNEAQ. The CDR3 spans 13 residues. Between the trimmed V and J ends, which lost 0 bases and 7 bases, there was a span of 10 bases. A second PCR of 7 to 11 cycles used a sample-barcoded 5' primer and a J-beta primer mix. TCRdb redid the calling of the 5' RACE reads with MiXCR, one entry per CDR3 protein. The data contain about 1.5 million distinct CDR3 sequences, approximately 43% of them seen just once; the ten biggest clones take up less than 5%. About this clonotype: Its antigen is as yet unknown.

V gene TRBV7-8 combines with J gene TRBJ2-7; D gene uncertain. Sequencing was performed on blood. This receptor was obtained from a woman aged 18 to 35 in good health. The CDR3 region has the DNA TGTGCCAGCAGCTTAGCGCAGGAGAATGAGCAGTACTTC. This sequence encodes CASSLAQENEQYF.